This T cell receptor (beta chain) originates from a study of breast tumors, draining lymph nodes, adjacent tissues. Axillary draining lymph nodes of breast cancer patients supplied the node samples. With V trimmed by 6 bases and J by 5 bases, 9 bases remained unmatched. The CDR3 consists of 14 residues. Germline CDR1 reads SQVTM; CDR2 reads ANQGSEA. TCRdb re-derived calls from the multiplex PCR reads in MiXCR, one entry per CDR3 protein. Of roughly 260,000 distinct CDR3 sequences listed, more than 30% are singletons. The V and J genes are TRBV29-1 and TRBJ2-7, with TRBD2 matching over 11 bases. The sequencing input was axillary lymph node tissue. The TCR was taken from a female donor with breast cancer. Some clones in this sample may be carry-over from other donors' samples. The DNA of the CDR3 is TGCAGCGTGTCTAAGACTAGCGGGATAAACGAGCAGTACTTC. As protein: CSVSKTSGINEQYF.